The clone carrying this TCR beta chain was seen a handful of times. V shed 4 bases and J 6 bases; nucleotides not matched to a gene: 6. The V gene's germline CDR1 is LGHNA and CDR2 YSLEER. This CDR3 spans 15 amino acids. PBMCs were obtained from 10 ml fresh peripheral blood. These data are taken from a study of T cells in Graves' hyperthyroidism and ophthalmopathy. The overall study: At initial diagnosis, before any treatment had begun, peripheral blood was obtained.

RNA transcripts gave rise to amplified TCR beta CDR3 regions. The HTBI primer set was used in a first-round RT-PCR of the TCR CDR3. TCRdb re-called the multiplex PCR reads with MiXCR, one entry per CDR3 protein. The sample contains some 600,000 distinct CDR3 sequences, about 15% of which appear only once. The sequence came from a woman aged 25 to 45 with Graves' hyperthyroidism that later progressed to Graves' ophthalmopathy. This rearrangement joins TRBV4-3 to TRBJ2-1; 10 bases match TRBD2. Sequenced input: blood. Here the CDR3 reads CASSRTSGGGNEQFF. The CDR3 DNA reads TGCGCCAGCAGCCGGACTAGCGGAGGAGGCAATGAGCAGTTCTTC.